The sequence of this T cell receptor beta chain was determined in a study of T cell changes during pregnancy in multiple sclerosis. Trimming removed 5 bases at V and 0 bases at J, with 11 bases between. Germline loops: CDR1 LNHDA, CDR2 SQIVND (reference sequence). The CDR3 consists of 15 residues. Generated by immunoSEQ multiplex PCR, the TCRdb table keeps only in-frame clones and is missing some. This sample has more than 95,000 clones; 85% to 95% occur once, and the top ten carry roughly 0.95%. The source of this sequence is a female donor with multiple sclerosis, enrolled in a pregnancy study. Sequences were derived from peripheral blood, sampled after pregnancy. The rearrangement joins TRBV19 to TRBJ1-3; possible D gene TRBD1, 6 bases. CDR3 in DNA: TGTGCCAGTAGTCCGGACAGAGGCTCTGGAAACACCATATATTTT. Its translation: CASSPDRGSGNTIYF.